These T cell receptor beta chains were read from a single sample in a study of T cell clones after liver transplantation. Assay used: immunoSEQ multiplex PCR; TCRdb lists only in-frame clones, some missing. The table has 90,000 to 120,000 clones, around 86% seen once; the top ten hold 0.8% to 1%. Sequencing used CD4+ T cells from blood, obtained before liver transplant. All receptors derive from a human donor who received a liver transplant. Each CDR3 is given with its conserved first and last residue. Fields, in order: clone size, V gene, D gene, J gene, CDR3 protein, CDR3 DNA. A D gene is named only where the DNA matches it firmly. A row's size may be missing; if present it is once, few, many or a size class.

-	TRBV7-2	-	TRBJ2-2	CASRTTGPGELFF	TGTGCCAGCAGGACGACAGGCCCCGGGGAGCTGTTTTTT
many	TRBV6-1	TRBD2	TRBJ2-1	CASSGLAGGLSEQFF	TGTGCCAGCAGTGGCCTAGCGGGAGGGCTTTCCGAGCAGTTCTTC
-	TRBV6-6	-	TRBJ1-2	CASSPDRHGGYTF	TGTGCCAGCAGCCCTGACAGGCACGGAGGCTACACCTTC
-	TRBV6-6	TRBD1	TRBJ1-2	CASSYGQGLSGYGYTF	TGTGCCAGCAGTTACGGACAGGGACTCTCCGGCTATGGCTACACCTTC
-	TRBV19	-	TRBJ1-1	CASSIRSGSLNTEAFF	TGTGCCAGTAGTATCAGATCAGGCAGTTTGAACACTGAAGCTTTCTTT
few	TRBV18	TRBD1	TRBJ2-2	CASSRDRGLTGELFF	TGTGCCAGCTCACGCGACAGGGGGCTAACCGGGGAGCTGTTTTTT
-	TRBV6-5	-	TRBJ2-7	CASSYSTGDKTYF	TGTGCCAGCAGTTACTCCACGGGCGACAAAACCTACTTC
-	TRBV7-3	TRBD1	TRBJ2-1	CASSLMGQGTEQFF	TGTGCCAGCAGCTTAATGGGACAGGGTACTGAGCAGTTCTTC
-	TRBV19	TRBD2	TRBJ2-7	CASSSATSGRGYEQYF	TGTGCCAGTAGTTCCGCAACTAGCGGGAGAGGGTACGAGCAGTACTTC
-	TRBV19	-	TRBJ2-1	CASSIRVYYNEQFF	TGTGCCAGTAGTATCCGGGTCTACTACAATGAGCAGTTCTTC
-	TRBV4-2	TRBD2	TRBJ2-3	CASSQRPGTSGRVGTDTQYF	TGTGCCAGCAGCCAACGTCCCGGGACTAGCGGGAGAGTCGGTACAGATACGCAGTATTTT
-	TRBV27	-	TRBJ2-7	CASSSPTGPPREQYF	TGTGCCAGCAGTTCCCCCACAGGTCCTCCTAGGGAGCAGTACTTC
-	TRBV29-1	-	TRBJ1-1	CSVERTEAFF	TGCAGCGTTGAAAGGACTGAAGCTTTCTTT
-	TRBV7-2	-	TRBJ2-7	CASSSRFGGQAEQYF	TGTGCCAGCAGCTCCCGATTCGGGGGGCAGGCCGAGCAGTACTTC
-	TRBV7-3	-	TRBJ2-2	CASSSTRNTGELFF	TGTGCCAGCAGCTCCACCCGAAACACCGGGGAGCTGTTTTTT
-	TRBV25-1	TRBD2	TRBJ2-7	CASSSGRLGEQYF	TGTGCCAGCAGTAGCGGGAGATTGGGCGAGCAGTACTTC
-	TRBV4-2	-	TRBJ1-1	CASSQEVTTGLGRTEAFF	TGTGCCAGCAGCCAAGAAGTAACGACTGGGCTGGGGAGGACTGAAGCTTTCTTT
-	TRBV11-2	TRBD1	TRBJ1-6	CASSLDRGSPLHF	TGTGCCAGCAGCTTGGACAGGGGTTCACCCCTCCACTTT
few	TRBV5-1	-	TRBJ2-5	CASTRDGKQETQYF	TGCGCCAGCACCCGGGACGGGAAACAAGAGACCCAGTACTTC
-	TRBV5-6	-	TRBJ1-2	CASRPRDKASSGYTF	TGTGCCAGCAGGCCCCGGGACAAAGCTTCGTCCGGCTACACCTTC
-	TRBV30	-	TRBJ1-2	CAWTFTGGYGYTF	TGTGCCTGGACCTTCACGGGCGGCTATGGCTACACCTTC
-	TRBV4-3	-	TRBJ2-2	CASSQEWNTGELFF	TGCGCCAGCAGCCAAGAGTGGAACACCGGGGAGCTGTTTTTT
few	TRBV18	-	TRBJ2-5	CASSPMAPPKETQYF	TGTGCCAGCTCACCAATGGCCCCCCCAAAAGAGACCCAGTACTTC
-	TRBV6-6	-	TRBJ1-1	CASSSVRGATEAFF	TGTGCCAGCAGTTCGGTAAGGGGGGCCACTGAAGCTTTCTTT
few	TRBV10-3	TRBD1	TRBJ1-1	CAISTGTGGIHTEAFF	TGTGCCATCAGTACCGGGACAGGGGGCATACACACTGAAGCTTTCTTT
-	TRBV27	TRBD2	TRBJ2-1	CASSFTGTSGNIYNEQFF	TGTGCCAGCAGTTTTACCGGGACTAGCGGTAATATCTACAATGAGCAGTTCTTC
-	TRBV11-2	-	TRBJ1-1	CASSLIGNTEAFF	TGTGCCAGCAGCTTAATAGGGAACACTGAAGCTTTCTTT
-	TRBV9	-	TRBJ1-1	CASSAREGWGEAFF	TGTGCCAGCAGCGCCCGGGAGGGGTGGGGTGAAGCTTTCTTT
-	TRBV5-4	-	TRBJ2-3	CASSQGGGNPSTDTQYF	TGTGCCAGCAGCCAAGGAGGTGGGAATCCTAGCACAGATACGCAGTATTTT
-	TRBV27	-	TRBJ2-2	CASSRTFPGELFF	TGTGCCAGCAGTCGGACCTTCCCCGGGGAGCTGTTTTTT
-	TRBV29-1	TRBD2	TRBJ2-5	CGVHSGRSRTQYF	TGCGGCGTTCATAGCGGGAGGAGTCGGACCCAGTACTTC
-	TRBV18	-	TRBJ2-5	CASSPLFRGGEETQYF	TGTGCCAGCTCACCTCTCTTCAGGGGGGGAGAAGAGACCCAGTACTTC
-	TRBV4-2	TRBD2	TRBJ2-1	CASSQDQVAGGLNEQFF	TGTGCCAGCAGCCAAGATCAGGTGGCGGGGGGGCTCAATGAGCAGTTCTTC
once	TRBV29-1	-	TRBJ1-5	CSVQGDGQPQHF	TGCAGCGTGCAGGGAGACGGTCAGCCCCAGCATTTT